The 25 T cell receptor beta chains reported below all come from one sample, sequenced in a study of blood T cells in healthy people across ages. Sample-barcoded 5' priming and a J-beta primer mix drove a second PCR of 7 to 11 cycles. In TCRdb, the 5' RACE reads were re-called with MiXCR into one record per CDR3 protein. The sample lists 500,000 to 650,000 distinct CDR3 sequences; about 29% were seen once. In addition, the sample was reused for a study of T cells of mothers and their children.

Sample: blood. These receptors were collected from a boy between 2 and 10 years old in good health.

This chain links TRBV21-1 with TRBJ2-5. TRBV21-1 is a recognized pseudogene. The CDR3 consists of 12 residues. In DNA form, the CDR3 reads TGTGCCAGCACCCAGTTAAGAGAGACCCAGTACTTC. Translation gives CASTQLRETQYF.

To note about this clonotype: A much larger clone lies a single base off, so this may be a read error. A read error is likely, as this CDR3 ends without the conserved phenylalanine or tryptophan. The V call is TRBV7-2, the J call TRBJ2-5, with 10 bases fitting TRBD2. Germline CDR1 SGHTA, CDR2 FQGNSA. V shed 5 bases and J 1 base; nucleotides not matched to a gene: 7. This CDR3 contains 16 residues. CDR3 nucleotide sequence: TGTGCCAGCAGCCCTCGACTAGCGGGCATCCAAGAGACCCAGTACCTC. Amino acids: CASSPRLAGIQETQYL.

This chain uses TRBV11-3 with TRBJ2-5; D assignment may be TRBD1 or TRBD2 (5 bases each). The J call is in doubt because the DNA end fits TRBJ2-7 better. Germline V lookup: CDR1 SGHNT, CDR2 YENEEA. The CDR3 length is 14 residues. This CDR3 reads CASSRGGTQDEQYF. CDR3 coding DNA: TGTGCCAGCAGCCGTGGGGGAACCCAAGACGAGCAGTACTTC.

The V and J genes are TRBV27 and TRBJ2-6; D is perhaps TRBD1 or TRBD2 (6 bases each). The germline V and J ends were trimmed by 6 bases and 2 bases, with 11 bases remaining between them. Germline CDR1 and CDR2: MNHEY and SMNVEV (reference sequence). This CDR3 contains 15 residues. CDR3 coding DNA: TGTGCCAGCAGCGTGGGGGGCGCTGGGGCCAACGTCCTGACTTTC. The encoded protein is CASSVGGAGANVLTF.

V usage is TRBV5-4 and J usage is TRBJ2-5; 9 bases map to TRBD2. The DNA matches TRBJ2-7 better at its end, which makes the J call doubtful. Germline V gives CDR1 SGHNT, CDR2 YYREEE (reference sequence). The CDR3 has 16 residues. CDR3 loop: CASSRWGLAGSYEQYF. The CDR3, as DNA: TGTGCCAGCAGCCGCTGGGGGCTAGCGGGGTCCTACGAGCAGTACTTC.

V is TRBV5-1 and J is TRBJ2-5, with 7 bases lining up with TRBD2. Gene TRBJ2-1 matches the end of the DNA better, so the J call may be wrong. CDR3 length: 14 residues. Per the germline V gene, CDR1 is SGHRS and CDR2 is YFSETQ. The DNA of the CDR3 is TGCGCCAGCAGCTTTCGCGGGAGCACGAATGAGCAGTTCTTC. Protein product: CASSFRGSTNEQFF.

This clonotype turned up a few times. The rearrangement links TRBV12-3 or TRBV12-4 to TRBJ2-5; TRBD2 matches 9 bases. The CDR3 sequence is 19 residues long. Trimming cost V 6 bases and J 2 bases; bases outside gene matches: 19. The CDR3 loop reads CASSRDLAGRVGGQETQYF. In DNA, the CDR3 is TGTGCCAGCAGCCGCGATCTAGCGGGAAGGGTAGGGGGGCAAGAGACCCAGTACTTC.

This chain connects TRBV11-2 to TRBJ2-5, with a tentative D call TRBD2 (6 bases). V gave up 3 bases and J gave up 2 bases, with 16 bases separating them. Germline loops: CDR1 SGHAT, CDR2 FQNNGV. CDR3 length equals 16 residues. The CDR3: CASSFQAASAQETQYF. CDR3 DNA: TGTGCCAGCAGCTTTCAGGCGGCTAGCGCGCAAGAGACCCAGTACTTC.

As DNA, the CDR3 is TGCAGTGCTAGAACGGGACTAGATCTGGGCGAGCAGTACTTC. As protein: CSARTGLDLGEQYF. The chain combines TRBV20-1 with TRBJ2-7, with 8 positions matching TRBD2. Unmatched junction bases numbered 9, after V lost 2 bases and J lost 6 bases. CDR3 length: 14 residues. CDR1 is DFQATT and CDR2 is SNEGSKA in the germline V gene (reference sequence).

This clonotype has at least ten counts. The chain employs TRBV18 and TRBJ1-3; D is possibly TRBD1 (6 bases). Trimming cost V 6 bases and J 2 bases, with 11 bases left between them. This CDR3 has 14 residues. Germline V CDR1 and CDR2: KGHSH, LQKENI. The CDR3 nucleotides read TGTGCCAGCTCGGCGGACAGTGCTGGAAACACCATATATTTT. Translation gives CASSADSAGNTIYF.

The chain links TRBV19 to TRBJ2-6; 8 bases agree with TRBD2. With V trimmed by 2 bases and J by 7 bases, 1 base remained unmatched. CDR3 length: 14 residues. Germline-derived CDR1 and CDR2 are LNHDA and SQIVND (reference sequence). The CDR3: CASSITSGANVLTF. The CDR3 DNA is TGTGCCAGTAGTATAACTAGCGGTGCCAACGTCCTGACTTTC.

This chain connects TRBV10-3 to TRBJ1-6, with TRBD1 matching over 9 bases. V dropped 2 bases and J dropped 10; count of bases not matched to a gene: 6. The CDR3 sequence is 15 residues long. Germline values: CDR1 ENHRY, CDR2 SYGVKD. The CDR3 region is CAISEQGQGSSPLHF. CDR3 DNA: TGTGCCATCAGTGAGCAGGGACAGGGTAGCTCACCCCTCCACTTT.

This clonotype was recorded a few times. The rearrangement links TRBV7-3 to TRBJ2-5; unclear D gene. This CDR3 has 14 amino acids. V lost 1 base and J lost 4, with 10 bases in between. Germline-derived CDR1 and CDR2 are SGHTA and FQGTGA. As DNA, the CDR3 is TGTGCCAGCAGCTTAAATTCTAACCCAGAGACCCAGTACTTC. It codes for CASSLNSNPETQYF.

The chain joins TRBV5-5 to TRBJ2-1; D remains unclear. V lost 0 bases to trimming and J lost 3 bases, with 13 bases between them. The CDR3 loop spans 16 amino acids. The germline gives CDR1 SGHKS, CDR2 YYEKEE (reference sequence). Here the CDR3 DNA reads TGTGCCAGCAGCTTGGCTCGAGGAGAGGTCTACAATGAGCAGTTCTTC. Encoded protein: CASSLARGEVYNEQFF.

The chain links TRBV18 to TRBJ2-5; TRBD1 agrees at 8 bases. Germline trimming cut 4 bases from V and 0 bases from J; bases unmatched to any gene: 4. The CDR3 covers 15 residues. CDR1 is KGHSH, CDR2 LQKENI, per germline. The chain's CDR3 is CASSQRQGYQETQYF. The CDR3 nucleotides are TGTGCCAGCTCACAGAGACAGGGGTACCAAGAGACCCAGTACTTC.

This clonotype was counted only a few times. The chain recombines TRBV29-1 with TRBJ1-2; no firm D call. The CDR3 sequence is 14 residues long. V gave up 5 bases and J gave up 1 base, with 14 bases separating them. Per germline, CDR1 SQVTM and CDR2 ANQGSEA. The CDR3 protein is CSVPLDGDNYGYTF. Written as DNA, the CDR3 is TGCAGCGTTCCGTTAGACGGGGATAACTATGGCTACACCTTC.

In this sample, this clonotype turned up a few times. The gene calls are TRBV9 and TRBJ2-3; 10 bases line up with TRBD2. The CDR3 is made up of 16 amino acids. Trimming took 2 bases from V and 2 from J; bases not matched to a gene: 5. The germline V gene encodes CDR1 SGDLS and CDR2 YYNGEE. The CDR3 DNA reads TGTGCCAGCAGCGTGGGGACTAGCGCCTACACAGATACGCAGTATTTT. Its protein product is CASSVGTSAYTDTQYF.

The chain carries TRBV19 and TRBJ2-1; 11 bases map to TRBD2. Unmatched junction bases numbered 1, after V lost 3 bases and J lost 9 bases. The length of the CDR3 is 13 residues. The V gene's germline CDR1 is LNHDA and CDR2 SQIVND (reference sequence). In DNA, the CDR3 is TGTGCCAGTAGTATGACTAGCGGGATTGAGCAGTTCTTC. Amino acids: CASSMTSGIEQFF.

The rearrangement links TRBV27 to TRBJ2-7; the match to TRBD2 covers 8 bases. Germline V lookup: CDR1 MNHEY, CDR2 SMNVEV (reference sequence). V lost 4 bases to trimming and J lost 2 bases; unmatched junction nucleotides: 1. CDR3 length: 13 amino acids. The CDR3 region is CASSSAGAYEQYF. DNA for the CDR3: TGTGCCAGCAGTTCAGCGGGGGCCTACGAGCAGTACTTC.

The chain employs TRBV3-1 and TRBJ2-5; D possibly matches TRBD1 or TRBD2 (5 bases each). The DNA matches TRBJ2-1 better at its end, which makes the J call doubtful. The germline V gene has CDR1 LGHDT and CDR2 YNNKEL (reference sequence). This CDR3 has 12 residues. CDR3 bases: TGTGCCAGCAGCCAAAAGGGACCCGAGCAGTTCTTC. As protein: CASSQKGPEQFF.

The chain carries TRBV5-1 and TRBJ2-2; TRBD2 matches 8 bases. This CDR3 is 15 amino acids long. Trimming cost V 7 bases and J 4 bases; bases outside gene matches: 9. CDR1 SGHRS and CDR2 YFSETQ come from the germline V gene. CDR3: CASGMSAGGTGELFF. DNA for the CDR3: TGCGCCAGCGGGATGAGTGCGGGAGGCACCGGGGAGCTGTTTTTT.

This rearrangement joins TRBV20-1 to TRBJ1-1, with TRBD1 identical over 7 bases. The CDR3 runs 12 residues. Germline V gives CDR1 DFQATT, CDR2 SNEGSKA (reference sequence). V was clipped by 7 bases and J by 1 base; unmatched bases: 3. In nucleotides, the CDR3 is TGCAGTGTTTGGACAGGGAACACTGAAGCTTTCTTT. Protein: CSVWTGNTEAFF.

The chain uses TRBV3-1 and TRBJ1-5, with no clear D. Germline-derived CDR1 and CDR2 are LGHDT and YNNKEL (reference sequence). Trimming cost V 1 base and J 4 bases, with 8 bases left between them. The CDR3 extends over 14 amino acids. The CDR3 spells CASSQVKGNQPQHF. CDR3 DNA: TGTGCCAGCAGCCAAGTAAAGGGTAATCAGCCCCAGCATTTT.

This rearrangement joins TRBV20-1 to TRBJ2-1; 7 bases are shared with TRBD1. The germline CDR1 and CDR2 sequences are DFQATT and SNEGSKA (reference sequence). V gave up 6 bases and J gave up 2 bases; unmatched junction bases: 7. This CDR3 spans 14 amino acids. In DNA, the CDR3 is TGCAGTGCGCCGACAGGGCGCGCCTACAATGAGCAGTTCTTC. Translating gives CSAPTGRAYNEQFF.

This clonotype came up many times. This chain links TRBV2 with TRBJ1-2; 7 bases align to TRBD1. CDR1 and CDR2 from the germline V gene are SNHLY and FYNNEI. The CDR3 runs 13 residues. V gave up 8 bases and J gave up 4 bases; unmatched junction bases: 7. The CDR3 protein is CASADDRAYGYTF. CDR3 bases: TGTGCCAGCGCCGACGACAGGGCCTATGGCTACACCTTC.